The rows below give T cell receptor beta chains drawn from one sample of a study of cytomegalovirus exposure and HLA in healthy donors. Produced via immunoSEQ multiplex PCR; TCRdb's table is partial and in-frame only. This table holds approximately 130,000 clones. Sequenced: PBMCs. These receptors were taken from a woman in her sixties in good health and CMV-seronegative. Both conserved end residues are part of each CDR3. The D gene is left open where the match is weak.

cdr3_aa	cdr3_nt	v_call	j_call	d_call
CASRRDRGINQPQHF	TGTGCCAGCAGAAGGGACAGGGGGATCAATCAGCCCCAGCATTTT	TRBV6-1	TRBJ1-5	TRBD1
CASSVVSSGNTIYF	TGTGCCAGCAGCGTAGTCAGCTCTGGAAACACCATATATTTT	TRBV9	TRBJ1-3	NA
CASSFTSGIAYNEQFF	TGCGCCAGCAGCTTCACTAGCGGGATCGCCTACAATGAGCAGTTCTTC	TRBV5-1	TRBJ2-1	TRBD2
CASSETAGDGYTF	TGTGCCAGCAGTGAAACCGCAGGGGATGGCTACACCTTC	TRBV6-1	TRBJ1-2	NA
CASSSGQGMPYEQYF	TGCGCCAGCAGCTCTGGACAGGGGATGCCCTACGAGCAGTACTTC	TRBV5-1	TRBJ2-7	TRBD1
CASSGSGETSTDTQYF	TGTGCCAGCAGCGGGAGCGGGGAAACTAGCACAGATACGCAGTATTTT	TRBV11-2	TRBJ2-3	TRBD2
CASRAGTLNTGELFF	TGTGCCAGCAGGGCAGGTACTCTTAACACCGGGGAGCTGTTTTTT	TRBV6-1	TRBJ2-2	NA
CASSFGQGAAFF	TGTGCCAGCAGCTTCGGACAGGGGGCGGCTTTCTTT	TRBV7-3	TRBJ1-1	TRBD1
CASSFGQGNTEAFF	TGTGCCAGCAGTTTCGGACAGGGGAACACTGAAGCTTTCTTT	TRBV25-1	TRBJ1-1	TRBD1
CASSTGTSPSYEQYF	TGTGCCAGCAGCACGGGGACTAGCCCTTCCTACGAGCAGTACTTC	TRBV9	TRBJ2-7	TRBD2
CARVRGRVRFSNQPQHF	TGTGCCAGAGTGAGAGGCAGGGTGAGGTTTAGCAATCAGCCCCAGCATTTT	TRBV21-1	TRBJ1-5	NA
CASSKGTSGVNEQFF	TGTGCCAGCAGCAAGGGGACTAGCGGCGTCAATGAGCAGTTCTTC	TRBV9	TRBJ2-1	TRBD2
CASSNTGNANYGYTF	TGCGCCAGCAGCAATACAGGGAACGCTAACTATGGCTACACCTTC	TRBV5-1	TRBJ1-2	NA
CASDHWTVVTPVRNQPQHF	TGTGCCAGTGATCATTGGACAGTAGTAACGCCGGTTCGCAATCAGCCCCAGCATTTT	TRBV28	TRBJ1-5	NA
CASSTAYGGGSGANVLTF	TGCGCCAGCAGCACCGCTTATGGGGGGGGCTCTGGGGCCAACGTCCTGACTTTC	TRBV4-1	TRBJ2-6	TRBD2
CASKVGLAGGDTQYF	TGTGCCAGCAAAGTCGGGTTAGCGGGGGGGGATACGCAGTATTTT	TRBV2	TRBJ2-3	TRBD2
CASDSGDLNYGYTF	TGTGCCAGTGACTCAGGGGATTTAAACTATGGCTACACCTTC	TRBV19	TRBJ1-2	NA
CASSVDQGMNTEAFF	TGTGCCAGCAGCGTAGATCAGGGGATGAACACTGAAGCTTTCTTT	TRBV9	TRBJ1-1	NA
CASSTKPGTGAYNEQFF	TGTGCCAGCAGCACAAAGCCCGGGACAGGGGCCTACAATGAGCAGTTCTTC	TRBV7-2	TRBJ2-1	TRBD1
CASSLSGVGADTQYF	TGCGCCAGCAGCTTGAGCGGGGTCGGGGCAGATACGCAGTATTTT	TRBV5-1	TRBJ2-3	TRBD2
CASSVSGGVPYGYTF	TGTGCCAGCAGTGTCTCTGGAGGAGTTCCCTATGGCTACACCTTC	TRBV27	TRBJ1-2	NA
CASSDFANSGNTIYF	TGTGCCAGCAGTGATTTCGCGAACTCTGGAAACACCATATATTTT	TRBV25-1	TRBJ1-3	NA
CASSMGLGSSSNTEAFF	TGTGCCAGTAGTATGGGGCTGGGATCCTCATCGAACACTGAAGCTTTCTTT	TRBV19	TRBJ1-1	NA
CASSEAENTEAFF	TGCGCCAGCAGTGAAGCGGAAAACACTGAAGCTTTCTTT	TRBV10-1	TRBJ1-1	NA
CASRGLAGGQPYEQYF	TGTGCCAGCCGAGGACTAGCGGGAGGACAACCCTACGAGCAGTACTTC	TRBV27	TRBJ2-7	TRBD2
CASSSNNEQFF	TGTGCCAGCAGTTCTAACAATGAGCAGTTCTTC	TRBV7-9	TRBJ2-1	NA
CASSLGSWATGHSYEQYF	TGCGCCAGCAGCTTGGGGTCGTGGGCGACAGGGCACTCCTACGAGCAGTACTTC	TRBV5-1	TRBJ2-7	TRBD1
CASSYRGGFAANNEQFF	TGTGCCAGCAGCTACCGCGGTGGGTTCGCCGCCAACAATGAGCAGTTCTTC	TRBV11-2	TRBJ2-1	NA
CASSLGQATYEKLFF	TGCGCCAGCAGCTTGGGGCAGGCGACCTATGAAAAACTGTTTTTT	TRBV5-1	TRBJ1-4	NA
CSVTKQLVDTEAFF	TGCAGCGTGACAAAACAGCTGGTGGACACTGAAGCTTTCTTT	TRBV29-1	TRBJ1-1	NA
CASNFFRVRGTGNQPQHF	TGTGCCAGCAACTTCTTTCGGGTTCGGGGGACCGGCAATCAGCCCCAGCATTTT	TRBV28	TRBJ1-5	NA
CASSQVRDSGANVLTF	TGCGCCAGCAGCCAAGTCCGGGACTCTGGGGCCAACGTCCTGACTTTC	TRBV5-1	TRBJ2-6	NA
CASSQAPWDRGSRYEQYF	TGTGCCAGCAGCCAAGCCCCCTGGGACAGGGGGAGTAGGTACGAGCAGTACTTC	TRBV14	TRBJ2-7	TRBD1
CASSPWPGAPEQYF	TGCGCCAGCAGCCCGTGGCCGGGAGCGCCCGAGCAGTACTTC	TRBV5-1	TRBJ2-7	NA
CASSFLSRQPQFF	TGTGCCAGCAGTTTTCTTTCCCGACAGCCGCAGTTCTTC	TRBV28	TRBJ2-1	NA
CASSQDGGWGNSPLHF	TGCGCCAGCAGCCAAGACGGGGGTTGGGGTAATTCACCCCTCCACTTT	TRBV4-1	TRBJ1-6	NA
CASSLDTNYEQYF	TGTGCCAGCAGTTTAGATACAAACTACGAGCAGTACTTC	TRBV28	TRBJ2-7	NA
CASSRTSGGENEQFF	TGTGCCAGCTCAAGAACTAGCGGGGGGGAAAATGAGCAGTTCTTC	TRBV18	TRBJ2-1	TRBD2
CASTRTGQGYTF	TGTGCCAGCACTCGGACAGGGCAAGGCTACACCTTC	TRBV2	TRBJ1-2	TRBD1
CASSVASGGQGEQFF	TGTGCCAGCAGTGTTGCTAGCGGGGGGCAGGGTGAGCAGTTCTTC	TRBV2	TRBJ2-1	TRBD2
CASSPPTVRENTYEQYF	TGTGCCAGCAGCCCGCCCACGGTACGGGAGAACACCTACGAGCAGTACTTC	TRBV7-9	TRBJ2-7	NA
CASSWNFGEETQYF	TGCGCCAGCAGCTGGAACTTCGGAGAAGAGACCCAGTACTTC	TRBV5-1	TRBJ2-5	NA
CASTRRDRGNTIYF	TGTGCCAGCACGAGGCGGGACAGGGGAAACACCATATATTTT	TRBV2	TRBJ1-3	TRBD1
CASSETGGPYNEQFF	TGCGCCAGCAGTGAAACGGGAGGGCCCTACAATGAGCAGTTCTTC	TRBV10-2	TRBJ2-1	TRBD2
CAISRTGGNTEAFF	TGTGCCATCAGCCGGACAGGGGGCAACACTGAGGCTTTCTTT	TRBV10-3	TRBJ1-1	TRBD1
CASRGQGAGVEPQHF	TGTGCCAGCAGAGGTCAGGGGGCGGGGGTTGAGCCCCAGCATTTT	TRBV28	TRBJ1-5	TRBD1
CASSTPTGGLSTEAFF	TGTGCCAGTAGTACCCCCACGGGGGGGCTTAGCACTGAAGCTTTCTTT	TRBV19	TRBJ1-1	NA
CASSLMGPEGNTIYF	TGCGCCAGCAGCCTGATGGGGCCGGAGGGAAACACCATATATTTT	TRBV5-1	TRBJ1-3	NA
CASSSTSTGGTEAFF	TGTGCCAGCAGCTCGACGTCGACAGGGGGGACCGAAGCTTTCTTT	TRBV5-4	TRBJ1-1	TRBD1
CASSSGTGTDEQYF	TGTGCCAGTAGTTCAGGGACAGGGACCGACGAGCAGTACTTC	TRBV19	TRBJ2-7	TRBD1
CASSMFGGYEQYF	TGTGCCAGTAGTATGTTCGGGGGATACGAGCAGTACTTC	TRBV19	TRBJ2-7	NA
CASSLSGHEQFF	TGCGCCAGCAGCTTGAGTGGGCATGAGCAGTTCTTC	TRBV5-1	TRBJ2-1	NA
CASSHDRGTGANYGYTF	TGTGCCAGCAGTCACGATCGGGGGACCGGGGCTAACTATGGCTACACCTTC	TRBV28	TRBJ1-2	NA
CASSSRGRGETQYF	TGTGCCAGCAGCTCCAGGGGGCGAGGGGAGACCCAGTACTTC	TRBV7-9	TRBJ2-5	TRBD1
CASSIGLAANQETQYF	TGTGCCAGCAGTATCGGACTAGCGGCCAACCAAGAGACCCAGTACTTC	TRBV28	TRBJ2-5	TRBD2
CASSMQGLNTEAFF	TGTGCCAGTAGTATGCAGGGATTGAACACTGAAGCTTTCTTT	TRBV19	TRBJ1-1	NA
CASSTTGTKAHEQFF	TGTGCCAGCAGCACAACCGGGACTAAAGCTCATGAGCAGTTCTTC	TRBV5-4	TRBJ2-1	TRBD2
CSVVTGGITEAFF	TGCAGCGTAGTGACAGGGGGCATCACTGAAGCTTTCTTT	TRBV29-1	TRBJ1-1	TRBD1
CASSQDWASGGMDTQYF	TGCGCCAGCAGCCAAGATTGGGCTAGCGGGGGTATGGATACGCAGTATTTT	TRBV4-1	TRBJ2-3	TRBD2